The entry below describes one T cell receptor (beta chain). This sample is part of a study of blood T cell repertoires in COVID-19. Across the study: Sites in the United States, Italy and Spain provided acute and convalescent COVID-19 samples. Sources were T cells, B-cell-depleted T cells, or PBMCs; the material itself was cDNA or gDNA.

Participants' reported clinical history set cohort assignment. Per the original data handling: Scientists estimated how many nucleated cells there were by amplifying reference gene primers. Sequencing used immunoSEQ multiplex PCR; TCRdb keeps in-frame clones, though not all of them. The D gene and trimming were derived from the DNA, and the V and J assignments and clone size from that table. This sample has 240,000 or so clones, with approximately 83% found just once. CDR1 is SGHRS, CDR2 YFSETQ, per germline. This CDR3 comprises 14 residues. With V trimmed by 6 bases and J by 2 bases, 6 bases remained unmatched.

The sample was PBMCs or T cells enriched from blood (not recorded which). This clonotype was sampled from a middle-aged woman with acute COVID-19. The V call is TRBV5-1, the J call TRBJ2-7, with 9 positions matching TRBD1. The CDR3 coding sequence is TGCGCCAGCACCGGACAGGGGCCGACCTACGAGCAGTACTTC. This gives the protein CASTGQGPTYEQYF.